These 30 T cell receptor beta chains were all obtained from the same sample, sequenced in a study of blood T cells in healthy people across ages. A second about 7 to 11 cycle PCR used barcoded and J-beta primers. Each CDR3 protein is one row after TCRdb ran MiXCR on the 5' RACE reads. Of 600,000 or so distinct CDR3 sequences in the sample, about 28% were seen once. What was sequenced was blood. Receptors were obtained from a woman aged 80 or over in good health.

In regard to this clonotype: This may be a read error, as it is one base from a much larger clone. For the CDR3, the DNA is TGCAGTGCTATGGCATTGCGAGATACGCAGTATTTT. Translated: CSAMALRDTQYF. V gene TRBV20-1 combines with J gene TRBJ2-3; D not certain. The V and J ends lost 4 bases and 5 bases respectively, with 10 bases between them. The CDR3 runs 12 residues. Germline CDR1 DFQATT, CDR2 SNEGSKA (reference sequence).

The chain joins TRBV5-1 to TRBJ2-6, with D perhaps matching TRBD1 (6 bases). The length of the CDR3 is 16 residues. V was cut by 6 bases and J by 2 bases, with 15 bases left in between. Germline lookup yields CDR1 SGHRS and CDR2 YFSETQ. The CDR3 nucleotides are TGCGCCAGCATCTTCTACAGGGAAACTGGGGCCAACGTCCTGACTTTC. It specifies CASIFYRETGANVLTF.

This clonotype was seen many times. This chain uses TRBV20-1 with TRBJ1-5; no clear D. This CDR3 has 15 amino acids. Germline assignment: CDR1 DFQATT and CDR2 SNEGSKA (reference sequence). V shed 3 bases and J shed 0 bases, with 12 bases lying between them. The CDR3 region is CSASRSASSNQPQHF. For the CDR3, the DNA is TGCAGTGCTAGTAGGTCAGCTTCTAGCAATCAGCCCCAGCATTTT.

This clonotype was observed many times. V gene TRBV5-1 combines with J gene TRBJ2-1; possibly TRBD1 or TRBD2 for D (5 bases each). Trimming shortened V by 6 bases and J by 7 bases, and 11 bases separated the two germline ends. The CDR3 is made up of 12 amino acids. CDR1 is SGHRS, CDR2 YFSETQ, per germline. The CDR3 here is CASTAGSNEQFF. DNA of the CDR3: TGCGCCAGCACCGCAGGGAGTAATGAGCAGTTCTTC. The whole variable domain, filled in from reference TRBV5-1 and TRBJ2-1, reads KAGVTQTPRYLIKTRGQQVTLSCSPISGHRSVSWYQQTPGQGLQFLFEYFSETQRNKGNFPGRFSGRQFSNSRSEMNVSTLELGDSALYLCASTAGSNEQFFGPGTRLTVL.

This clonotype was recorded many times. The chain links TRBV20-1 to TRBJ2-5, with a weak D call TRBD2 (7 bases). CDR1 DFQATT and CDR2 SNEGSKA come from the germline V gene (reference sequence). This CDR3 has 15 residues. Trimming left V 3 bases short and J 1 base short, with 15 bases between. CDR3: CSASSSGGLQETQYF. Written as DNA, the CDR3 is TGCAGTGCTAGTTCGTCGGGGGGCCTCCAAGAGACCCAGTACTTC.

On this clonotype: A read error may be the cause here, since a much bigger clone is one base away. The chain links TRBV28 to TRBJ2-1; tentative D call: TRBD1 (5 bases). Trimming cost V 9 bases and J 6 bases, with 15 bases left between them. CDR1 is MDHEN, CDR2 SYDVKM, per germline. CDR3 length: 13 amino acids. In DNA, the CDR3 is TGTGCCAGTTTGAATCCTCAGGGCAATGAGCAGTTCTTC. It is translated as CASLNPQGNEQFF. The entire variable domain, with the rest obtained from reference TRBV28 and TRBJ2-1, is as follows: DVKVTQSSRYLVKRTGEKVFLECVQDMDHENMFWYRQDPGLGLRLIYFSYDVKMKEKGDIPEGYSVSREKKERFSLILESASTNQTSMYLCASLNPQGNEQFFGPGTRLTVL.

This clonotype was observed a handful of times. A much larger clone differs by one base, so this may be a read error. The rearrangement uses TRBV20-1 and TRBJ2-7; TRBD1 matches 11 bases. Germline CDR1 and CDR2: DFQATT and SNEGSKA (reference sequence). The CDR3 sequence is 15 residues long. The V and J ends lost 0 bases and 5 bases, in that order; junction bases with no gene match: 6. The CDR3 is CSARELRTGGDEQYF. The CDR3 DNA reads TGCAGTGCTAGAGAGCTTCGGACAGGGGGCGACGAGCAGTACTTC.

This clonotype was detected a few times. A much larger clone lies one base from this, so it may be a read error. The chain recombines TRBV5-6 with TRBJ2-5; weak D call: TRBD2 (7 bases). CDR1 is SGHDT and CDR2 is YYEEEE in the germline V gene. This CDR3 is 15 amino acids long. V was shortened by 1 base and J by 11 bases, with 21 bases between the two germline ends. The CDR3 here is CASSLPRGADNEQYF. Written as DNA, the CDR3 is TGTGCCAGCAGCTTGCCCCGGGGGGCTGACAATGAGCAGTACTTC.

A remark on this clonotype: An end of the junction does not agree with germline; a read error may underlie this. The chain uses TRBV18 and TRBJ1-5; a possible D gene is TRBD1 (6 bases). The CDR3 extends over 15 amino acids. Looked up from germline, CDR1 is KGHSH and CDR2 is LQKENI. The CDR3 nucleotides are TGTGCCAGCTCACCAACAGGGACTTTCAATCAGCCCCAGCGTTTT. This gives the protein CASSPTGTFNQPQRF. Complete variable domain (other parts from reference TRBV18 and TRBJ1-5): NAGVMQNPRHLVRRRGQEARLRCSPMKGHSHVYWYRQLPEEGLKFMVYLQKENIIDESGMPKERFSAEFPKEGPSILRIQQVVRGDSAAYFCASSPTGTFNQPQRFGDGTRLSIL.

V and J are TRBV7-2 and TRBJ1-2; tentative D call: TRBD1 (5 bases). Germline loops: CDR1 SGHTA, CDR2 FQGNSA. This CDR3 spans 14 amino acids. V lost 6 bases and J lost 6, with 17 bases in between. The CDR3 DNA follows: TGTGCCAGCAGACCGTCCGGGACTCGCAATGGCTACACCTTC. This encodes CASRPSGTRNGYTF.

With regard to this clonotype: This may be a read error: a much more frequent sequence differs by one nucleotide. This rearrangement joins TRBV11-1 to TRBJ2-7; a possible D gene is TRBD1 (5 bases). Germline lookup yields CDR1 SGHAT and CDR2 FQDESV (reference sequence). The germline V and J ends were trimmed by 5 bases and 12 bases, with 26 bases remaining between them. The CDR3 is made up of 15 amino acids. The DNA of the CDR3 is TGTGCCAGCAGCCACATGACAGTAGGGGAAAACATTCGGTACTTC. Residues: CASSHMTVGENIRYF. Full variable domain (remainder filled in from reference TRBV11-1 and TRBJ2-7): EAEVAQSPRYKITEKSQAVAFWCDPISGHATLYWYRQILGQGPELLVQFQDESVVDDSQLPKDRFSAERLKGVDSTLKIQPAELGDSAMYLCASSHMTVGENIRYFGPGTRLTVT.

This clonotype was seen repeatedly, ten times or more. The CDR3 coding sequence is TGTGCCAGCAGTGTTCTGGGCCAGAACTTCAATGAGCAGTTCTTC. Translation: CASSVLGQNFNEQFF. The genes are TRBV6-1 and TRBJ2-1; the D is unclear. The germline V gene has CDR1 MNHNS and CDR2 SASEGT. CDR3 size: 15 residues. V gave up 4 bases and J gave up 6 bases, with 16 bases separating them.

This clonotype was detected only a few times. This clone may be a read error of a much larger clone one base away. The chain couples TRBV5-6 to TRBJ2-5; a possible D gene is TRBD1 (6 bases). The CDR3 totals 13 residues. Trimming shortened V by 2 bases and J by 11 bases, and 16 bases separated the two germline ends. Looked up from germline, CDR1 is SGHDT and CDR2 is YYEEEE. CDR3 bases: TGTGCCAGCAGCTTTCCCAGGGGCAATGAGCAGTACTTC. This translates into CASSFPRGNEQYF.

This clonotype showed up many times. This chain uses TRBV6-5 with TRBJ2-7; D may correspond to TRBD1 or TRBD2 (5 bases each). The germline V gene encodes CDR1 MNHEY and CDR2 SVGAGI. The CDR3 contains 14 residues. Trimming cost V 6 bases and J 3 bases, with 15 bases left between them. CDR3 protein: CASSPLGRIYEQYF. The DNA for the CDR3 is TGTGCCAGCAGCCCCCTGGGACGGATCTACGAGCAGTACTTC.

This clonotype was seen a handful of times. The V and J genes are TRBV20-1 and TRBJ1-6; perhaps TRBD1 as D (6 bases). This CDR3 is built from 15 residues. The germline V gene encodes CDR1 DFQATT and CDR2 SNEGSKA (reference sequence). V was shortened by 0 bases and J by 15 bases, with 21 bases between the two germline ends. The CDR3 is CSARDPGQGSPNLHF. CDR3 nucleotides: TGCAGTGCTAGAGATCCGGGACAAGGTAGCCCAAACCTCCACTTT.

This clonotype was counted between two and nine times. CDR3 sequence (DNA): TGTGCCAGCAGTGAAGCGGGCAGGGGGCACTCACCCCTCCACTTT. It yields the protein CASSEAGRGHSPLHF. The rearrangement links TRBV6-1 to TRBJ1-6; TRBD1 matches at 8 bases. Losses at the gene ends were 0 bases for V and 10 bases for J; bases not matched to a gene: 5. CDR3 size: 15 residues. Germline V gene lookup returns CDR1 MNHNS and CDR2 SASEGT.

This clonotype was observed a handful of times. A read error may explain this, as a much larger clone is one base away. V usage is TRBV20-1 and J usage is TRBJ2-3, with D possibly matching TRBD1 (5 bases). This CDR3 is built from 15 residues. Trimming cost V 6 bases and J 0 bases, with 16 bases left between them. Germline CDR1 and CDR2: DFQATT and SNEGSKA (reference sequence). CDR3 nucleotide sequence: TGCAGTGCCCGAATGGGGCGGCCTAGCACAGATACGCAGTATTTT. This codes for CSARMGRPSTDTQYF.

This clonotype was recorded at least ten times. The V gene is TRBV29-1, the J gene TRBJ1-1; D is undetermined. CDR3 length equals 13 residues. Germline values: CDR1 SQVTM, CDR2 ANQGSEA. V shed 6 bases and J shed 7 bases, with 18 bases lying between them. The DNA for the CDR3 is TGCAGCGTCCAACCCAGCGGGGAAGGTGAAGCTTTCTTT. Amino acids: CSVQPSGEGEAFF.

This clonotype was seen a few times. The chain carries TRBV19 and TRBJ2-1; D possibly matches TRBD1 or TRBD2 (5 bases each). The CDR3 has 16 amino acids. Germline-derived CDR1 and CDR2 are LNHDA and SQIVND (reference sequence). Trimming left V 5 bases short and J 4 bases short, with 18 bases between. The CDR3 DNA follows: TGTGCCAGTAGTTCCCTCCCGGGGCCGGGGTACAATGAGCAGTTCTTC. It encodes CASSSLPGPGYNEQFF.

In its sample, this clonotype was seen many times. The CDR3 region is CASSPRTWGHEQYF. CDR3 nucleotides: TGTGCCAGCAGCCCCAGGACGTGGGGCCACGAGCAGTACTTC. The chain joins TRBV7-2 to TRBJ2-7; weak D call: TRBD1 (5 bases). This CDR3 has 14 residues. V dropped 5 bases and J dropped 5 bases, with 16 bases sitting between them. Per the germline V gene, CDR1 is SGHTA and CDR2 is FQGNSA.

Worth noting for this clonotype: Being one base from a much bigger clone, this may be a read error. V gene TRBV11-2 combines with J gene TRBJ2-5; 7 nucleotides align to TRBD2. V dropped 4 bases and J dropped 3; count of bases not matched to a gene: 5. This CDR3 has 14 amino acids. Germline V gives CDR1 SGHAT, CDR2 FQNNGV. Written as DNA, the CDR3 is TGTGCCAGCAGCTGGAGCGGGGTTGAAGAGACCCAGTACTTC. Translating it yields CASSWSGVEETQYF.

The chain recombines TRBV12-3 or TRBV12-4 with TRBJ2-3; 10 nucleotides align to TRBD2. V trimming: 4 bases; J trimming: 2 bases; junction bases outside the gene matches: 9. CDR3 length equals 17 residues. This CDR3 is CASSSLHGLAATDTQYF. CDR3 in DNA: TGTGCCAGCAGTTCACTCCACGGACTAGCGGCCACAGATACGCAGTATTTT.

On this clonotype: This may be a read error, as it is one base from a much larger clone. This chain uses TRBV27 with TRBJ2-7; 8 bases match TRBD1. This CDR3 is built from 19 residues. Germline CDR1 is MNHEY and CDR2 is SMNVEV (reference sequence). V shed 2 bases, J shed 5 bases, and the junction held 20 bases outside the gene matches. The CDR3 reads CASSLPGPRAGTGSHEQYF. In DNA, the CDR3 is TGTGCCAGCAGTTTACCCGGACCTAGAGCCGGGACAGGATCCCACGAGCAGTACTTC.

This clonotype appeared a few times. The chain uses TRBV27 and TRBJ2-1; 8 nucleotides match TRBD2. CDR1 is MNHEY and CDR2 is SMNVEV in the germline V gene (reference sequence). V was pared by 3 bases and J by 7 bases, with 17 bases of the junction left unmatched. The CDR3 is 18 residues long. The CDR3 bases are TGTGCCAGCAGTTTTCTCGTTGGACTAACGGGGGGGAAAAATGAGCAGTTCTTC. Its protein is CASSFLVGLTGGKNEQFF.

This chain uses TRBV10-3 with TRBJ2-3; 10 bases are shared with TRBD2. The V gene's germline CDR1 is ENHRY and CDR2 SYGVKD. The CDR3 sequence is 13 residues long. V lost 10 bases, J lost 6 bases, and 7 bases stayed unmatched. CDR3 nucleotides: TGTGCCACATGGGCTAGCGGGAGTGATACGCAGTATTTT. This sequence encodes CATWASGSDTQYF.

The chain employs TRBV6-2 or TRBV6-3 and TRBJ1-1; D remains unclear. With 8 bases removed from V and 1 base from J, the gap between germline ends came to 8 bases. This CDR3 has 12 amino acids. Per the germline V gene, CDR1 is MNHEY and CDR2 is SVGEGT. The CDR3 DNA reads as TGTGCCAGCGGCGTAGGGAACACTGAAGCTTTCTTT. This codes for CASGVGNTEAFF.

Remarks on this clonotype: This may be a read error, as it is one base from a much larger clone. J is TRBJ2-4 and V is TRBV5-1; 8 nucleotides match TRBD2. The better agreement between TRBJ2-7 and the DNA end casts doubt on the J call. Germline CDR1 and CDR2: SGHRS and YFSETQ. The CDR3 covers 14 residues. This chain's CDR3 is CACSPAAGEYEQYF. DNA for the CDR3: TGCGCCTGCAGCCCAGCAGCGGGGGAATACGAGCAGTACTTC.

The rearrangement uses TRBV7-9 and TRBJ1-4; unclear D gene. Trimming cost V 10 bases and J 6 bases, with 15 bases left between them. This CDR3 is built from 13 residues. CDR1 and CDR2 from the germline V gene are SEHNR and FQNEAQ (reference sequence). As DNA, the CDR3 is TGTGCCATCTCAGAACTTCTGGATGAAAAACTGTTTTTT. It specifies CAISELLDEKLFF.

Ten or more counts support this clonotype. The chain recombines TRBV20-1 with TRBJ1-2; D might be TRBD1 (5 bases). Germline lookup yields CDR1 DFQATT and CDR2 SNEGSKA (reference sequence). V was shortened by 6 bases and J by 8 bases, with 28 bases between the two germline ends. CDR3 length equals 16 residues. Written as DNA, the CDR3 is TGCAGTGCCAGCCCGCCGGGGGAGGCCCACATAGTGGGCTACACCTTC. It is translated as CSASPPGEAHIVGYTF.

In regard to this clonotype: A read error may be the cause here, since a much bigger clone is one base away. The CDR3 protein is CAREGVAGEQYF. The CDR3 bases are TGTGCCCGCGAGGGAGTAGCAGGGGAGCAGTACTTC. This chain links TRBV28 with TRBJ2-7; D may match TRBD1 or TRBD2 (5 bases each). Germline-derived CDR1 and CDR2 are MDHEN and SYDVKM. The CDR3 sequence is 12 residues long. V gave up 11 bases and J gave up 7 bases, with 18 bases separating them.